Listed below are T cell receptor beta chains from one sample, sequenced in a study of shared clonotypes between healthy human individuals. Repertoires were generated with immunoSEQ multiplex PCR, while TCRdb's copy carries only in-frame clones and drops some. The repertoire holds roughly 2.5 million clones, with approximately 94% as singletons. Sequenced sample: naive CD4+ T cells sorted from blood. The receptors here all came from a man between 18 and 35 years old in good health. CDR3s include the opening cysteine and the closing phenylalanine or tryptophan. D genes are given only for firm matches. Not every row has a clone size; where given, it reads once, few, many or a size class.

TRBJ2-4 | TRBV11-2 | - | - | CASSSGGGNIQYF | TGTGCCAGCAGCTCGGGGGGCGGGAACATTCAGTACTTC
TRBJ1-2 | TRBV5-1 | TRBD1 | - | CASSFDREPGYTF | TGCGCCAGCAGCTTCGACAGGGAGCCTGGCTACACCTTC
TRBJ1-1 | TRBV6-4 | - | - | CASSDSPGLTEAFF | TGTGCCAGCAGTGACAGTCCGGGGTTGACTGAAGCTTTCTTT
TRBJ2-7 | TRBV18 | - | - | CASSPGDSAAGYEQYF | TGTGCCAGCTCACCGGGTGACTCAGCCGCGGGCTACGAGCAGTACTTC
TRBJ1-2 | TRBV19 | - | few | CASSILQARGYTF | TGTGCCAGTAGTATCTTACAGGCACGAGGCTACACCTTC
TRBJ1-5 | TRBV7-9 | - | - | CASSLSSGMDQPQHF | TGTGCCAGCAGCTTAAGTTCAGGGATGGATCAGCCCCAGCATTTT
TRBJ1-3 | TRBV7-6 | - | - | CASSAGGGPGNTIYF | TGTGCCAGCAGCGCCGGGGGGGGTCCTGGAAACACCATATATTTT
TRBJ1-1 | TRBV7-9 | - | - | CASSLEGGGAFF | TGTGCCAGCAGCTTAGAAGGAGGCGGAGCTTTCTTT
TRBJ2-6 | TRBV5-6 | TRBD1 | - | CASSLLDRVGTGANVLTF | TGTGCCAGCAGCTTGCTCGACAGGGTAGGGACTGGGGCCAACGTCCTGACTTTC
TRBJ1-6 | TRBV6-5 | - | - | CASRRGDSPLHF | TGTGCCAGCAGAAGGGGAGATTCACCCCTCCACTTT
TRBJ1-2 | TRBV4-1 | TRBD1 | - | CASSPTGELLYGYTF | TGCGCCAGCAGCCCGACAGGGGAGTTGCTCTATGGCTACACCTTC
TRBJ2-3 | TRBV5-1 | TRBD2 | - | CASSLIAGVGTDTQYF | TGCGCCAGCAGCCTGATAGCGGGAGTCGGTACAGATACGCAGTATTTT
TRBJ2-7 | TRBV19 | TRBD1 | - | CASSSRDSTYEQYF | TGTGCCAGTAGTAGCCGGGACAGCACCTACGAGCAGTACTTC
TRBJ1-2 | TRBV6-5 | - | once | CASSPYRQAWDGYTF | TGTGCCAGCAGCCCCTACCGACAGGCTTGGGATGGCTACACCTTC
TRBJ2-7 | TRBV11-2 | - | - | CASSPRRWQSYEQYF | TGTGCCAGCAGCCCTCGTAGGTGGCAGTCGTACGAGCAGTACTTC
TRBJ2-3 | TRBV5-1 | - | once | CASSLVTGGSDTQYF | TGCGCCAGCAGCTTGGTCACGGGGGGCTCAGATACGCAGTATTTT
TRBJ1-5 | TRBV7-9 | - | - | CASSFGPNSNQPQHF | TGTGCCAGCAGCTTTGGGCCAAATAGCAATCAGCCCCAGCATTTT
TRBJ2-2 | TRBV5-1 | - | - | CASIHRYTGELFF | TGCGCCAGCATTCATCGCTACACCGGGGAGCTGTTTTTT